This T cell receptor (beta chain) was documented in a study of regulatory T cells in long-lasting Graves disease. This CDR3 has 18 amino acids. V lost 4 bases to trimming and J lost 7 bases; unmatched junction nucleotides: 16. CDR1 is MDHEN, CDR2 SYDVKM, per germline. For TCR beta, libraries came from iRepertoire HTBI primers and Arm-PCR of CDR3 regions. TCRdb reprocessed the multiplex PCR reads with MiXCR, giving one entry per CDR3 protein. The data contain roughly 420,000 distinct CDR3 sequences, about 16% of them singletons. This clonotype turned up a few times. Indicated time point: newly diagnosed GD, antithyroid drugs for less than 3 months. PBMC-derived RNA was used for the TCR library. These data also featured in a second study, about T cells in Graves' hyperthyroidism and ophthalmopathy.

V is TRBV28 and J is TRBJ1-5; 10 bases match TRBD1. The sequence came from a woman aged 30 to 39 with Graves disease. Sequenced here: peripheral blood mononuclear cells (PBMCs), sampled at new diagnosis, from a patient treated with antithyroid drugs. CDR3 in amino acids: CASSSAIPGQGSGQPQHF. The CDR3 bases are TGTGCCAGCAGTTCGGCCATCCCGGGACAGGGGTCGGGGCAGCCCCAGCATTTT. Drawing the rest from reference TRBV28 and TRBJ1-5, the complete variable domain is DVKVTQSSRYLVKRTGEKVFLECVQDMDHENMFWYRQDPGLGLRLIYFSYDVKMKEKGDIPEGYSVSREKKERFSLILESASTNQTSMYLCASSSAIPGQGSGQPQHFGDGTRLSIL.